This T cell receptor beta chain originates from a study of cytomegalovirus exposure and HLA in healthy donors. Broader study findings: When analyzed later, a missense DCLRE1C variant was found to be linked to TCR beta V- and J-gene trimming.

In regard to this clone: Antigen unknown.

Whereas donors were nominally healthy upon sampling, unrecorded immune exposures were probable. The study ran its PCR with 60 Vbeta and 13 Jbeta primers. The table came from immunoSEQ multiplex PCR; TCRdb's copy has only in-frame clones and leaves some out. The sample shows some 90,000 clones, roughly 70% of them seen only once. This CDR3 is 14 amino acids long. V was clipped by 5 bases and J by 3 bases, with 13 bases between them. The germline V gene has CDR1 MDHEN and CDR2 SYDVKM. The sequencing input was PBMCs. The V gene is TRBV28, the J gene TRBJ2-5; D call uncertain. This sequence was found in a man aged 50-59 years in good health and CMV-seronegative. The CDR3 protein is CASSDSSREETQYF. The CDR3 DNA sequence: TGTGCCAGCAGTGACTCCTCGAGAGAAGAGACCCAGTACTTC.